This T cell receptor beta chain was captured by sequencing in a study of preoperative IRX-2 immunotherapy in early breast cancer (dated by TCRdb to about 2019). The treatment or condition label, as the study defines it: preoperative locoregional IRX-2 cytokine immunotherapy. The samples were obtained from a phase Ib study that tested preoperative, locoregional IRX-2 cytokine immunotherapy meant to prime immune responses. Before surgery, IRX-2 was given to the donors, who were patients with early-stage breast cancer. The library was prepared using the immunoSEQ multiplex PCR assay. The immuneACCESS repertoire file appears here via TCRdb, limited to in-frame rearrangements. These files lack a portion of the clones; in checked studies, under half of the deficit traces to unresolved V genes, and the cause of the others is not known. Here the sample has 25,000 to 30,000 clones; 82% occur a single time. The top ten constitute roughly 3.1% of the sample.

Its CDR3 holds 17 amino acids, cysteine through phenylalanine. Only the CDR3 part of the read is kept: 51 bases, read in frame from the first base. V is cut back by 3 bases and J by 0 bases, with 5 bases in the junction unmatched. From a lookup of the germline V gene, CDR1 and CDR2 are SGHRS and YFSETQ. Comments on this clone: Which antigen it targets is not known. The input lacks base qualities; no much larger clone sits a single base away.

The receptor chain draws on TRBV5-1 and TRBJ2-2; 10 central bases correspond to TRBD2. This TCR derives from a human donor with breast cancer. This specimen was collected from a patient treated with IRX-2 immunotherapy. Read as DNA, the sequence is TGCGCCAGCAGCTCCCCGGGACTAGCGACGAACACCGGGGAGCTGTTTTTT. Its protein reads: CASSSPGLATNTGELFF.